The sequence of this T cell receptor (beta chain) was determined in a study of CD8+CD57+ T cells in acquired aplastic anemia. Across the whole study: CD4+ and CD8+ cells, once sorted, gave DNA averaging around 3.4 ug. Study-wide results and limits: In common between the patients and the controls were more than 25 CD8+ CDR3 sequences. Statistical testing detected no significant gap in CD8+ Simpson's diversity between patients and controls.

Genomic DNA constituted the template upon which TCR beta VDJ and CDR3 profiling was performed. Via MiXCR, TCRdb re-called the reads, giving one row per CDR3 protein. The table includes around 160,000 distinct CDR3 sequences, around half detected once. Sequencing involved patients with CD8+CD57+ cell expansion previously shown by flow cytometry. At the time of blood sampling, patients had not yet received any therapy. Trimming cost V 10 bases and J 5 bases, with 18 bases left between them. This CDR3 is 13 amino acids long. This clonotype was observed at least ten times. Antigen specificity is unknown. This rearrangement joins TRBV12-3 or TRBV12-4 to TRBJ2-7; weak D call: TRBD1 (6 bases). The sequence came from a human donor with aplastic anemia. Sequenced sample: sorted CD4+, CD8+, or CD8+CD57+ T cells (not recorded which) from PBMCs. DNA for the CDR3: TGTGCCACCACCGGAACAGGGATTCACGAGCAGTACTTC. Its protein is CATTGTGIHEQYF.